These 3 T cell receptor beta chains came from one sample sequenced in a study of identical twins. TCRdb analysed the 5' RACE reads with MiXCR anew, one entry per CDR3 protein. The repertoire holds 500,000 or so distinct CDR3 sequences, with 14% as singletons. The sample was also reused in another study, on yellow fever vaccine responses in identical twins.

The sample was CD4+ T cells sorted from blood. Every receptor here comes from a woman in her late teens or twenties in good health.

The chain uses TRBV27 and TRBJ2-6; D unclear. The CDR3 has 15 residues. The V end lost 7 bases, the J end lost 2 bases, and 12 bases lay between the germline ends. The germline V gene encodes CDR1 MNHEY and CDR2 SMNVEV (reference sequence). Here the CDR3 DNA reads TGTGCCAGCAACTCGCACAGAGCTGGGGCCAACGTCCTGACTTTC. Amino acids: CASNSHRAGANVLTF.

This clonotype came up a few times. The chain has TRBV9 and TRBJ1-5; TRBD1 agrees at 7 bases. The CDR3 sequence is 15 residues long. V dropped 0 bases and J dropped 2; count of bases not matched to a gene: 2. Germline-derived CDR1 and CDR2 are SGDLS and YYNGEE. CDR3 bases: TGTGCCAGCAGCGTAGGACAGGGAGGCAATCAGCCCCAGCATTTT. As protein: CASSVGQGGNQPQHF.

This clonotype appeared a few times. The J gene is TRBJ2-3, the V gene TRBV27; 9 bases fit TRBD1. This CDR3 is 15 amino acids long. The trim removed 4 bases at V and 3 bases at J, leaving 5 bases unmatched. Germline loops: CDR1 MNHEY, CDR2 SMNVEV (reference sequence). Written as DNA, the CDR3 is TGTGCCAGCAGTTGGGGACAGGGAGGGACAGATACGCAGTATTTT. Amino acid sequence: CASSWGQGGTDTQYF.